This T cell receptor beta chain comes out of a study of long-term antiretroviral therapy in people with HIV. Study-wide points: Whereas controls had wider CDR3 length ranges, HIV repertoires had narrower ones. After ART, diversity increased yet remained lower than transplant donor controls.

As regards this clone: Its specificity is unknown.

Assay version v3.0 of immunoSEQ was used, and it was run at survey level. This table comes from immunoSEQ multiplex PCR, and its TCRdb copy is limited to in-frame clones, with some not included. The table records approximately 21,000 clones, approximately 90% of them present only once. The V and J ends lost 5 bases and 2 bases respectively, with 9 bases between them. The germline CDR1 and CDR2 sequences are MNHEY and SVGAGI. The CDR3 extends over 13 amino acids. This sequence originates from a woman aged 30 to 39 with HIV. Material: unsorted PBMCs, obtained 4.4 years before starting antiretroviral therapy. The rearrangement uses TRBV6-5 and TRBJ1-1; unclear D gene. The CDR3 sequence is CASSRPGNTEAFF. CDR3 sequence (DNA): TGTGCCAGCAGTCGTCCAGGAAACACTGAAGCTTTCTTT.